These 22 T cell receptor beta chains came from one sample sequenced in a study of T cell changes during pregnancy in multiple sclerosis. Using immunoSEQ multiplex PCR, the repertoire was profiled, and TCRdb retains in-frame clones only, with some absent. The sample includes about 21,000 clones, about 87% of them seen just once. The sample in question was CD8+ T cells from peripheral blood mononuclear cells, obtained in the third trimester of pregnancy. These receptor sequences come from a female donor in good health, enrolled as a control in a pregnancy study.

Comments on this clone: The sample contains more than one DNA sequence encoding this CDR3. The chain has TRBV29-1 and TRBJ2-1; 9 nucleotides match TRBD2. This CDR3 contains 13 residues. Trimming took 4 bases from V and 7 from J; bases not matched to a gene: 5. CDR1 is SQVTM and CDR2 is ANQGSEA in the germline V gene. CDR3 sequence (DNA): TGCAGCGTTGTGGGACTAGCCGAGAATGAGCAGTTCTTC. Translating gives CSVVGLAENEQFF.

The chain employs TRBV7-2 and TRBJ2-7, with 11 bases identical to TRBD2. The CDR3 is made up of 15 amino acids. Trimming at V came to 6 bases and at J to 3 bases, leaving 7 bases not matched to a gene. Germline V gene sequence: CDR1 SGHTA, CDR2 FQGNSA. This CDR3 is CASSALAGVNYEQYF. In DNA, the CDR3 is TGTGCCAGCAGTGCACTAGCGGGAGTCAACTACGAGCAGTACTTC. The full variable domain, with the rest looked up from reference TRBV7-2 and TRBJ2-7, is GAGVSQSPSNKVTEKGKDVELRCDPISGHTALYWYRQSLGQGLEFLIYFQGNSAPDKSGLPSDRFSAERTGGSVSTLTIQRTQQEDSAVYLCASSALAGVNYEQYFGPGTRLTVT.

This chain uses TRBV27 with TRBJ2-7; 9 bases fit TRBD1. CDR1 is MNHEY, CDR2 SMNVEV, per germline (reference sequence). With 5 bases clipped from V and 6 bases from J, the junction kept 5 bases outside the gene matches. This CDR3 is built from 13 residues. The CDR3 DNA reads as TGTGCCAGCAGTCTAGGACAGGGGTTCGAGCAGTACTTC. Amino acid sequence: CASSLGQGFEQYF.

The chain has TRBV19 and TRBJ2-7, with D unresolved. V was trimmed by 4 bases and J by 2 bases, leaving 12 bases between them. CDR3 length equals 14 residues. The germline gives CDR1 LNHDA, CDR2 SQIVND (reference sequence). Here the CDR3 DNA reads TGTGCCAGTAGTAGTGCCGGCGGCCCCTACGAGCAGTACTTC. Its protein is CASSSAGGPYEQYF.

The chain recombines TRBV27 with TRBJ1-5, with 8 nucleotides matching TRBD1. Germline trimming cut 5 bases from V and 5 bases from J; bases unmatched to any gene: 5. The CDR3 totals 14 residues. CDR1 is MNHEY, CDR2 SMNVEV, per germline (reference sequence). The CDR3 region is CASSPDRGDQPQHF. In nucleotides, the CDR3 is TGTGCCAGCAGTCCCGACAGGGGCGATCAGCCCCAGCATTTT.

The chain is built from TRBV28 and TRBJ1-2; 12 nucleotides match TRBD1. With 5 bases clipped from V and 4 bases from J, the junction kept 8 bases outside the gene matches. CDR1 is MDHEN and CDR2 is SYDVKM in the germline V gene. There are 16 residues in the CDR3. DNA of the CDR3: TGTGCCAGCAGTCCGGGACAGGGGGCGGTAGTCTATGGCTACACCTTC. Translated: CASSPGQGAVVYGYTF.

This chain links TRBV11-2 with TRBJ1-6; no firm D call. Germline loops: CDR1 SGHAT, CDR2 FQNNGV. V lost 5 bases and J lost 1, with 12 bases in between. CDR3 length: 16 amino acids. CDR3 residues: CASSTVGSSYNSPLHF. CDR3 bases: TGTGCCAGCAGCACGGTAGGGAGTTCCTATAATTCACCCCTCCACTTT. The complete variable domain, with remaining parts taken from reference TRBV11-2 and TRBJ1-6, reads EAGVAQSPRYKIIEKRQSVAFWCNPISGHATLYWYQQILGQGPKLLIQFQNNGVVDDSQLPKDRFSAERLKGVDSTLKIQPAKLEDSAVYLCASSTVGSSYNSPLHFGNGTRLTVT.

V usage is TRBV25-1 and J usage is TRBJ2-5; 12 bases map to TRBD2. Trimming took 2 bases from V and 5 from J; bases not matched to a gene: 9. This CDR3 spans 17 amino acids. Germline-derived CDR1 and CDR2 are MGHDK and SYGVNS. The CDR3 spells CASSESPTSGRFETQYF. CDR3 coding DNA: TGTGCCAGCAGTGAAAGCCCCACTAGCGGGAGGTTCGAGACCCAGTACTTC.

CDR3 loop: CAWSVPPGQGASSGPGELFF. CDR3 in DNA: TGTGCCTGGAGCGTACCCCCGGGACAGGGGGCGTCGTCGGGACCCGGGGAGCTGTTTTTT. The V and J genes are TRBV30 and TRBJ2-2; 12 nucleotides align to TRBD1. CDR1 and CDR2 from the germline V gene are GTSNPN and SVGIG (reference sequence). V was clipped by 3 bases and J by 6 bases; unmatched bases: 20. The CDR3 loop spans 20 amino acids.

This chain joins TRBV19 and TRBJ1-5; 8 positions match TRBD1. This CDR3 has 13 residues. The ends lost 8 bases at V and 7 bases at J; junction bases unmatched: 7. Germline loops: CDR1 LNHDA, CDR2 SQIVND (reference sequence). CDR3 sequence: CASWAGGYQPQHF. The CDR3 bases are TGTGCCAGTTGGGCAGGGGGCTACCAGCCCCAGCATTTT.

In this sample, this clone turned up once. The chain employs TRBV4-3 and TRBJ1-1; 8 nucleotides line up with TRBD1. The V gene end was trimmed by 0 bases and the J gene end by 2 bases; junction bases not matched to a gene: 2. CDR3 length equals 15 residues. Germline V CDR1 and CDR2: LGHNA, YSLEER. CDR3 bases: TGCGCCAGCAGCCAAGAACAGGGGGAAAACACTGAAGCTTTCTTT. It codes for CASSQEQGENTEAFF.

The chain is built from TRBV11-3 and TRBJ1-5; no definite D call. Trimming removed 1 base at V and 4 bases at J, with 11 bases between. CDR3 length: 15 amino acids. Looked up from germline, CDR1 is SGHNT and CDR2 is YENEEA. The CDR3 nucleotides read TGTGCCAGCAGCTTAGTTTCGGGTCGGAATCAGCCCCAGCATTTT. Translating it yields CASSLVSGRNQPQHF.

The chain employs TRBV9 and TRBJ2-1, with D maybe TRBD2 (5 bases). Germline values: CDR1 SGDLS, CDR2 YYNGEE. The CDR3 sequence is 12 residues long. Trimming cost V 1 base and J 10 bases, with 9 bases left between them. For the CDR3, the DNA is TGTGCCAGCAGCGTATTGGCGGGCGAGCAGTTCTTC. Its protein is CASSVLAGEQFF.

The chain combines TRBV2 with TRBJ2-1; 14 bases are a match to TRBD2. The CDR3 spans 18 residues. J was trimmed by 6 bases and V by 5 bases; bases with no gene match: 12. Germline-derived CDR1 and CDR2 are SNHLY and FYNNEI. The DNA for the CDR3 is TGTGCCAGCAGTAAACGACTAGCGGGAGGGCCAGAATTCAATGAGCAGTTCTTC. Translation gives CASSKRLAGGPEFNEQFF.

This clone came up a few times. This chain connects TRBV21-1 to TRBJ1-4. TRBV21-1 is designated a pseudogene. This CDR3 contains 18 residues. CDR3 residues: CASISAGSRNATNEKLFF. Written as DNA, the CDR3 is TGTGCCAGCATCTCGGCGGGGTCCCGCAATGCAACTAATGAAAAACTGTTTTTT.

This chain links TRBV4-1 with TRBJ1-6; D uncertain. V was pared by 5 bases and J by 3 bases, with 11 bases between. Germline V lookup: CDR1 MGHRA, CDR2 YSYEKL. There are 15 residues in the CDR3. CDR3 DNA: TGCGCCAGCAGCTTAGATTTAAACTATAATTCACCCCTCCACTTT. Translation: CASSLDLNYNSPLHF.

The chain couples TRBV10-3 to TRBJ2-7, with TRBD1 as a possible D gene (6 bases). CDR1 ENHRY and CDR2 SYGVKD come from the germline V gene. This CDR3 spans 13 amino acids. Between the trimmed V and J ends, which lost 5 bases and 3 bases, there was a span of 11 bases. The CDR3 protein is CAISPTGYYEQYF. The CDR3, as DNA: TGTGCCATCAGTCCGACAGGCTACTACGAGCAGTACTTC.

The J gene is TRBJ2-1, the V gene TRBV7-6; a possible D gene is TRBD1 (6 bases). The V gene's germline CDR1 is SGHVS and CDR2 FNYEAQ. The CDR3 is made up of 12 amino acids. Deletions cut 5 bases from V and 7 bases from J, with 9 bases between. Here the CDR3 DNA reads TGTGCCAGCAGCCCTCAGGGGAATGAGCAGTTCTTC. Protein sequence: CASSPQGNEQFF.

The V gene is TRBV28, the J gene TRBJ2-2, with 8 positions matching TRBD1. The CDR3 contains 16 residues. Trimming removed 2 bases from V and 6 bases from J; junction bases left unmatched: 8. Germline values: CDR1 MDHEN, CDR2 SYDVKM. The CDR3 spells CASSLIGTGAAGELFF. CDR3 nucleotide sequence: TGTGCCAGCAGTTTAATAGGGACAGGAGCGGCCGGGGAGCTGTTTTTT. The whole variable domain, remainder taken from reference TRBV28 and TRBJ2-2, is DVKVTQSSRYLVKRTGEKVFLECVQDMDHENMFWYRQDPGLGLRLIYFSYDVKMKEKGDIPEGYSVSREKKERFSLILESASTNQTSMYLCASSLIGTGAAGELFFGEGSRLTVL.

The J gene is TRBJ1-5, the V gene TRBV18, with 7 bases that match TRBD1. The V gene end was trimmed by 3 bases and the J gene end by 4 bases; junction bases not matched to a gene: 3. The V gene's germline CDR1 is KGHSH and CDR2 LQKENI. CDR3 size: 14 residues. CDR3 nucleotide sequence: TGTGCCAGCTCACCGGGACAGCAAAATCAGCCCCAGCATTTT. It encodes CASSPGQQNQPQHF.

This chain links TRBV28 with TRBJ2-7, with 9 bases fitting TRBD2. Germline V gene data show CDR1 as MDHEN and CDR2 as SYDVKM. With 2 bases clipped from V and 1 base from J, the junction kept 12 bases outside the gene matches. This CDR3 comprises 18 residues. The CDR3 sequence: CASSLVVTSGLYSYEQYF. In DNA form, the CDR3 reads TGTGCCAGCAGTTTAGTCGTAACTAGCGGGTTATATTCCTACGAGCAGTACTTC.

The V and J genes are TRBV2 and TRBJ1-4, with 10 positions matching TRBD1. V was pared by 6 bases and J by 4 bases, with 8 bases of the junction left unmatched. The CDR3 has 16 amino acids. Germline CDR1 is SNHLY and CDR2 is FYNNEI. The chain's CDR3 is CASRDRGLRDNEKLFF. In nucleotides, the CDR3 is TGTGCCAGCAGAGACAGGGGGCTTAGGGATAATGAAAAACTGTTTTTT.